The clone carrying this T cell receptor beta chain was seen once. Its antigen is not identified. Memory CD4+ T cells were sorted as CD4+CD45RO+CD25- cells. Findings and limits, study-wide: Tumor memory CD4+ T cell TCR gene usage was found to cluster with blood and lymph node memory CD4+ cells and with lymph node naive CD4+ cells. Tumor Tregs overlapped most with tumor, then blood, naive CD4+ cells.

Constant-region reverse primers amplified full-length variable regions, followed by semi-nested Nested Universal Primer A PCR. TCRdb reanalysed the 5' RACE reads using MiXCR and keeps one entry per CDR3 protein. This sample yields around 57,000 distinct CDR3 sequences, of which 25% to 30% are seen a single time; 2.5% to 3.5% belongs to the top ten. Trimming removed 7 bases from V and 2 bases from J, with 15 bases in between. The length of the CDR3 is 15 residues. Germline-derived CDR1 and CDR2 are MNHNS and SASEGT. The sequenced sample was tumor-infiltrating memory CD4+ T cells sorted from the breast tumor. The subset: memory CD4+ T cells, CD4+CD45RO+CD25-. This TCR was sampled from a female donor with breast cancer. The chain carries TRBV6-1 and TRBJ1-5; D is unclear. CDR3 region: CASTESQGGNQPQHF. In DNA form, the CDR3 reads TGTGCCAGCACCGAATCACAAGGAGGCAATCAGCCCCAGCATTTT.